The rows below give T cell receptor beta chains drawn from one sample of a study of pediatric ulcerative colitis. Data came from immunoSEQ multiplex PCR; TCRdb stores just in-frame clones and leaves some out. The sample yields tens of thousands of clones, approximately 87% seen once. Sequencing was performed on blood. The receptors were gathered from a boy aged 10-17 years with severe ulcerative colitis. The conserved cysteine and the conserved F or W are not part of the CDR3 here. The listing skips clone size in some rows; elsewhere it reads once, few, many or a size class.

TRBJ2-2	TRBV13	once	ASSLDPGELF
TRBJ2-6	TRBV5-8	NA	ASSLFGPGANVLT
TRBJ2-5	TRBV7-9	NA	ASSLGLATDQETQY
TRBJ1-4	TRBV11-2	NA	ASSLGWGIEKLF
TRBJ2-2	TRBV5-4	NA	ASSLSALTGGIGELF
TRBJ2-7	TRBV10-3	NA	AISGEVHEQY
TRBJ1-2	TRBV7-9	NA	ASSAGTGVYYGYT
TRBJ2-7	TRBV11-2	once	ASSFYYEQY
TRBJ2-1	TRBV9	NA	ASSAGTGLYNEQF
TRBJ1-1	TRBV30	NA	AWSVLRSYTEAF
TRBJ2-1	TRBV11-3	NA	ASSLGAGEGYNEQF
TRBJ2-1	TRBV6-1	NA	ASSVTSEQF
TRBJ2-3	TRBV29-1	NA	SVDTDTQY
TRBJ2-7	TRBV25-1	NA	ASSDFYEQY
TRBJ2-7	TRBV29-1	NA	SVSIPSGHSYEQY
TRBJ2-3	TRBV7-9	NA	ASSPDSDTQY
TRBJ2-6	TRBV28	NA	ASGGAELGGANVLT